This passage covers 2 T cell receptor beta chains from one sample sequenced in a study of metastatic and nonmetastatic thyroid tumors. Via MiXCR, TCRdb re-called the PCR reads. The table has under 30,000 clones, about 16% seen once; the top ten hold 3.3%. No patient had received any treatment before thyroid surgery. Sequenced input: blood. Source of these receptors: a female donor with papillary thyroid cancer or a benign thyroid nodule (not recorded which). Some clones in this sample may be carry-over from other donors' samples.

This clone appeared many times. V and J are TRBV6-1 and TRBJ2-3, with TRBD2 matching 8 bases. In germline, CDR1 is MNHNS, CDR2 SASEGT. The J segment lost 3 bases and the V segment lost 8 bases, leaving 7 bases of the junction unmatched. CDR3 size: 14 residues. CDR3 sequence reads: CASCPGLVTDTQYF. The CDR3 nucleotides read TGTGCCAGCTGCCCGGGACTAGTAACAGATACGCAGTATTTT.

This clone is termed medium-sized (0.01 to 0.1%). The rearrangement uses TRBV6-1 and TRBJ1-6; 10 bases map to TRBD1. The CDR3 is 16 amino acids. After removal of 2 bases from V and 8 bases from J, the junction contained 6 bases not matched to a gene. Germline CDR1 MNHNS, CDR2 SASEGT. CDR3 in amino acids: CASSEWDRGTDSPLHF. The CDR3 coding sequence is TGTGCCAGCAGTGAATGGGACAGGGGTACGGATTCACCCCTCCACTTT.